This T cell receptor (beta chain) comes out of a study of blood T cell repertoires in COVID-19. Data came from immunoSEQ multiplex PCR; TCRdb stores just in-frame clones and leaves some out. The sample includes around 150,000 clones, roughly four fifths of them seen just once. The source material was peripheral blood. The origin of this receptor is an elderly woman with acute or convalescent COVID-19.

The CDR3 DNA reads TGTGCCAGCAGCCAAGACAGGGGGCTTTCACCCCTCCACTTT. Translation: CASSQDRGLSPLHF. The V and J genes are TRBV3-1 (or the pseudogene TRBV3-2) and TRBJ1-6; 8 bases fit TRBD1. The CDR3 sequence is 14 residues long. The germline V gene has CDR1 LGHDT and CDR2 YNNKEL (reference sequence). V lost 0 bases and J lost 9; bases outside the gene matches: 1.